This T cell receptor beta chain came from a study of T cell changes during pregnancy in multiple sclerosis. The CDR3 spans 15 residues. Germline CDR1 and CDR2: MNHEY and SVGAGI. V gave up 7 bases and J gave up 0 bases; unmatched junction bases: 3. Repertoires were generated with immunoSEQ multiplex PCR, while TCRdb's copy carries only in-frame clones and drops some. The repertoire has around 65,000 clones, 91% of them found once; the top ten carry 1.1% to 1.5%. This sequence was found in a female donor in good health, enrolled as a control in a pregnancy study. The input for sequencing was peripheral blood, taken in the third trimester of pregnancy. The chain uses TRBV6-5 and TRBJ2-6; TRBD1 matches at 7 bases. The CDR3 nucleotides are TGTGCCAGCAAGGGGGCGGTCTCTGGGGCCAACGTCCTGACTTTC. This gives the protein CASKGAVSGANVLTF.